The rows below give T cell receptor beta chains drawn from one sample of a study of blood T cell repertoires in COVID-19. Generated by immunoSEQ multiplex PCR, the TCRdb table keeps only in-frame clones and is missing some. This table has 250,000 or so clones, 65% to 85% appearing once. The sequenced sample consisted of peripheral blood. These receptors were collected from a woman aged 35 to 49 who had recovered from COVID-19. Each CDR3 is given with its conserved first and last residue. A D gene is named only where the DNA matches it firmly. Only some rows state a clone size, as once, few, many or a class for expanded clones.

d_call	j_call	clone_size	v_call	cdr3_aa	cdr3_nt
-	TRBJ2-5	-	TRBV27	CASSFSAEETQYF	TGTGCCAGCAGTTTTTCAGCGGAAGAGACCCAGTACTTC
-	TRBJ1-6	-	TRBV5-1	CASSLDRGLINSPLHF	TGCGCCAGCAGCTTGGACCGGGGGTTGATTAATTCACCCCTCCACTTT
-	TRBJ1-4	-	TRBV12-3/TRBV12-4	CASTQTENEKLFF	TGTGCCAGCACCCAGACTGAGAATGAAAAACTGTTTTTT
-	TRBJ1-5	-	TRBV6-5	CASRIGHKGNQPQHF	TGTGCCAGCAGGATAGGACACAAGGGCAATCAGCCCCAGCATTTT
-	TRBJ1-1	-	TRBV10-3	CAISENSVGVGAFF	TGTGCCATCAGTGAGAATTCGGTAGGGGTGGGGGCTTTCTTT
-	TRBJ2-1	once	TRBV27	CASSYGGDEQFF	TGTGCCAGCAGTTACGGGGGTGATGAGCAGTTCTTC
TRBD1	TRBJ2-6	few	TRBV2	CASSGQGAAGANVLTF	TGTGCCAGCAGCGGACAGGGGGCAGCTGGGGCCAACGTCCTGACTTTC
-	TRBJ2-2	-	TRBV30	CAWSPLDYSTGELFF	TGTGCCTGGAGTCCATTAGACTATTCCACCGGGGAGCTGTTTTTT
TRBD1	TRBJ2-1	-	TRBV15	CATSRGRDRVNNEQFF	TGTGCCACCAGCAGAGGGCGGGACAGGGTGAACAATGAGCAGTTCTTC
-	TRBJ1-6	once	TRBV10-3	CAIRGGTDYNSPLHF	TGTGCCATCAGGGGAGGGACGGACTATAATTCACCCCTCCACTTT
-	TRBJ1-1	few	TRBV3-1/TRBV3-2	CASSQDPGGDTEAFF	TGTGCCAGCAGCCAAGATCCCGGGGGAGACACTGAAGCTTTCTTT
-	TRBJ2-3	-	TRBV30	CAWSIADTQYF	TGTGCCTGGAGTATAGCAGATACGCAGTATTTT
TRBD1	TRBJ1-1	-	TRBV28	CASGLPGQMNTEAFF	TGTGCCAGCGGCCTACCGGGACAGATGAACACTGAAGCTTTCTTT
TRBD1	TRBJ1-2	-	TRBV5-1	CASSFNEGAINGYTF	TGCGCCAGCAGCTTCAATGAGGGGGCGATTAATGGCTACACCTTC
TRBD1	TRBJ1-5	-	TRBV7-8	CASSSQGGENGLPQHF	TGTGCCAGCAGCTCCCAGGGGGGTGAGAACGGTCTGCCCCAGCATTTT
-	TRBJ1-2	-	TRBV6-5	CASSYPPPGERGYTF	TGTGCCAGCAGTTACCCGCCCCCGGGAGAACGAGGGTACACCTTC
-	TRBJ2-3	-	TRBV27	CASSLGGGVTQYF	TGTGCCAGCAGTTTGGGAGGGGGGGTTACGCAGTATTTT
-	TRBJ1-5	many	TRBV28	CASSLTITNQPQHF	TGTGCCAGCAGTCTTACGATCACTAATCAGCCCCAGCATTTT
-	TRBJ2-3	-	TRBV9	CASSPEEGSDTQYF	TGTGCCAGCAGCCCCGAGGAGGGGTCAGATACGCAGTATTTT
-	TRBJ2-1	-	TRBV3-1/TRBV3-2	CASSRIGVGAQVDEQFF	TGTGCCAGCAGCCGGATAGGGGTGGGGGCCCAAGTAGATGAGCAGTTCTTC
TRBD2	TRBJ2-3	-	TRBV4-1	CASSQSPGGGGATDTQYF	TGCGCCAGCAGCCAATCCCCTGGTGGCGGGGGGGCCACAGATACGCAGTATTTT
-	TRBJ1-5	-	TRBV3-1/TRBV3-2	CASSQDLSHSNQPQHF	TGTGCCAGCAGCCAAGATCTCAGTCATAGCAATCAGCCCCAGCATTTT
-	TRBJ2-7	-	TRBV5-6	CASSPIQGSYEQYF	TGTGCCAGCAGCCCAATCCAGGGTAGCTACGAGCAGTACTTC